Given below is one T cell receptor (beta chain) in context. Only in-frame clones appear in the TCRdb table, and some are missing; sequencing was by immunoSEQ multiplex PCR. This sample has about 23,000 clones, with 70% to 90% found just once. This record comes from a study of blood T cell repertoires in COVID-19. Study details: T cells, B-cell-depleted T cells, or PBMCs supplied cDNA or gDNA.

The receptor comes from a woman older than 75 with acute or convalescent COVID-19. The sequenced sample was peripheral blood.

The CDR3 loop reads CASSLAGGLIKETQYF. The CDR3 nucleotides are TGTGCCAGCAGCTTGGCCGGCGGCCTAATAAAAGAGACCCAGTACTTC. The chain recombines TRBV5-4 with TRBJ2-5; D uncertain. There are 16 residues in the CDR3. Trimming left V 0 bases short and J 3 bases short, with 15 bases between. CDR1 is SGHNT and CDR2 is YYREEE in the germline V gene (reference sequence).